The rows below give T cell receptor beta chains drawn from one sample of a study of technical replicates of blood from several donors. The method was immunoSEQ multiplex PCR; TCRdb's version includes in-frame clones alone and lacks a portion of them. Among tens of thousands of clones, around 96% were seen once, and the ten largest hold 0.39%. Specimen: T cells isolated from PBMCs. The receptors were sampled from a human donor in good health. The CDR3 runs from the conserved cysteine through the conserved F or W. Fields, in order: clone size, J gene, V gene, D gene, CDR3 protein, CDR3 DNA. A D gene is named only where the DNA matches it firmly. The listing skips clone size in some rows; elsewhere it reads once, few, many or a size class.

. TRBJ2-3 TRBV5-1 TRBD2 CASSPFAGGGSDTQYF TGCGCCAGCAGCCCGTTTGCGGGAGGAGGGTCAGATACGCAGTATTTT
. TRBJ1-1 TRBV2 . CASNRDYTEAFF TGTGCCAGCAACCGGGACTACACTGAAGCTTTCTTT
. TRBJ2-7 TRBV7-9 . CASSPWSSEQYF TGTGCCAGCAGCCCTTGGTCGAGCGAGCAGTACTTC
. TRBJ1-1 TRBV2 TRBD1 CASIEGGGGTGGKAFF TGTGCCAGCATCGAGGGGGGCGGGGGAACAGGGGGCAAAGCTTTCTTT
. TRBJ1-5 TRBV30 TRBD1 CAWTSGTAPLSNQPQHF TGTGCCTGGACTTCCGGGACAGCTCCTCTAAGCAATCAGCCCCAGCATTTT
. TRBJ1-5 TRBV21-1 . CASSKELFQGQPQHF TGTGCCAGCAGCAAAGAGCTTTTTCAGGGGCAGCCCCAGCATTTT
. TRBJ1-5 TRBV19 . CASSSNYQPQHF TGTGCCAGTAGTTCCAATTATCAGCCCCAGCATTTT
. TRBJ2-1 TRBV15 . CATSVSGYNEQFF TGTGCCACCAGCGTTAGCGGATACAATGAGCAGTTCTTC
. TRBJ1-2 TRBV27 TRBD1 CASSSGTGLGGYTF TGTGCCAGCAGTTCGGGGACAGGGTTAGGTGGCTACACCTTC
. TRBJ1-4 TRBV5-1 TRBD1 CASSPGQGYEKLFF TGCGCCAGCAGCCCAGGACAGGGATATGAAAAACTGTTTTTT
. TRBJ1-5 TRBV2 . CASSLDNQPQHF TGTGCCAGCAGCCTAGACAATCAGCCCCAGCATTTT
. TRBJ1-3 TRBV5-1 . CASSIGQSLSGNTIYF TGCGCCAGCAGCATTGGACAGAGCCTTTCTGGAAACACCATATATTTT
. TRBJ1-5 TRBV30 . CAWSAVNSNQPQHF TGTGCCTGGAGTGCGGTGAATAGCAATCAGCCCCAGCATTTT
. TRBJ2-2 TRBV4-3 . CASSQDFDTGELFF TGCGCCAGCAGCCAAGATTTCGACACCGGGGAGCTGTTTTTT
few TRBJ1-1 TRBV12-5 TRBD1 CASGTDRGRGTEAFF TGTGCTAGTGGTACCGACAGGGGTCGGGGCACTGAAGCTTTCTTT